These 9 T cell receptor beta chains came from one sample sequenced in a study of early T cells in non-severe SARS-CoV-2 infection. TCRdb ran MiXCR on the 5' RACE reads and lists one entry per CDR3 protein. The data show 65,000 to 80,000 distinct CDR3 sequences, with 13% seen just once and 6% held by the top ten. Material: whole blood. The receptor set was obtained from an adult who was a healthcare worker with PCR-confirmed SARS-CoV-2 infection or an uninfected control (not recorded which).

The table lists this clonotype with many counts. The rearrangement links TRBV19 to TRBJ1-3, with TRBD1 matching 7 bases. With 4 bases clipped from V and 4 bases from J, the junction kept 10 bases outside the gene matches. The CDR3 consists of 16 residues. Germline lookup yields CDR1 LNHDA and CDR2 SQIVND (reference sequence). CDR3 in DNA: TGTGCCAGTAGTACGAGGAGGTCAGGGGGAGGAAACACCATATATTTT. This codes for CASSTRRSGGGNTIYF.

The chain uses TRBV29-1 and TRBJ2-1, with 11 bases aligning to TRBD2. CDR3 length: 16 residues. The germline V gene has CDR1 SQVTM and CDR2 ANQGSEA. After removal of 4 bases from V and 8 bases from J, the junction contained 13 bases not matched to a gene. CDR3 amino acids: CSVASTSGSRYHEQFF. The CDR3 DNA sequence: TGCAGCGTTGCTTCCACTAGCGGGAGTCGGTACCATGAGCAGTTCTTC.

The V gene is TRBV7-9, the J gene TRBJ2-3, with a weak D call TRBD2 (5 bases). The V end lost 1 base, the J end lost 13 bases, and 9 bases lay between the germline ends. The CDR3 has 11 residues. Germline V gene data show CDR1 as SEHNR and CDR2 as FQNEAQ (reference sequence). The CDR3 coding sequence is TGTGCCAGCAGCTTAGTGGCTAGCAAGTATTTT. This encodes CASSLVASKYF.

This rearrangement joins TRBV7-2 to TRBJ2-7; D is possibly TRBD1 (6 bases). Germline lookup yields CDR1 SGHTA and CDR2 FQGNSA. The length of the CDR3 is 15 residues. Trimming removed 4 bases from V and 3 bases from J, with 16 bases in between. The CDR3 loop reads CASSSGTPRLYEQYF. The CDR3, as DNA: TGTGCCAGCAGCTCTGGGACACCGAGACTCTACGAGCAGTACTTC.

Points on this clonotype: A read error may produce the germline difference seen at one junction end. The gene calls are TRBV7-9 and TRBJ1-2; 9 positions match TRBD1. CDR1 is SEHNR, CDR2 FQNEAQ, per germline (reference sequence). CDR3 size: 15 residues. CDR3 nucleotides: TGTGTCAGCAGACTTAACAGGGGGCCTGACTATGGCTACACCTTC. The encoded protein is CVSRLNRGPDYGYTF.

This clonotype was recorded at least ten times. This chain connects TRBV28 to TRBJ2-3; TRBD2 matches at 7 bases. CDR1 and CDR2 (germline): MDHEN, SYDVKM. Trimming removed 6 bases from V and 1 base from J; junction bases left unmatched: 7. The CDR3 loop spans 15 amino acids. The CDR3 nucleotides are TGTGCCAGCAGCATACGGGGAGGGGGCACAGATACGCAGTATTTT. Translation gives CASSIRGGGTDTQYF.

CDR3 loop: CASSPDLNEKLFF. In DNA form, the CDR3 reads TGTGCCAGCAGCCCGGACCTTAATGAAAAACTGTTTTTT. The J gene is TRBJ1-4, the V gene TRBV9; the D is unclear. Germline V gene lookup returns CDR1 SGDLS and CDR2 YYNGEE. V lost 4 bases to trimming and J lost 4 bases, with 8 bases between them. This CDR3 comprises 13 residues.

This rearrangement joins TRBV2 to TRBJ2-2, with a possible D match to TRBD2 (5 bases). Germline lookup yields CDR1 SNHLY and CDR2 FYNNEI. The CDR3 has 13 amino acids. Trimming removed 8 bases at V and 3 bases at J, with 10 bases between. CDR3 sequence reads: CASGGQDTGELFF. CDR3 DNA: TGTGCCAGCGGCGGGCAAGACACCGGGGAGCTGTTTTTT.

The chain is built from TRBV28 and TRBJ2-3; TRBD2 is a possible D gene (5 bases). Germline CDR1 MDHEN, CDR2 SYDVKM. Deletions cut 3 bases from V and 0 bases from J, with 19 bases between. CDR3 size: 18 residues. The CDR3 nucleotides read TGTGCCAGCAGTTTGACGGGAAAGCCCGTCTACAGCACAGATACGCAGTATTTT. Translating it yields CASSLTGKPVYSTDTQYF.